The clone carrying this T cell receptor (beta chain) was recorded many times. Its cognate antigen is unknown. The entry originates in a study of molecular identifiers for immune sequencing clone quantification. The overall study: Four of five RNA aliquots from around 20,000 or 100,000 naive CD8 T cells were sequenced.

Germline V CDR1 and CDR2: LGHDT, YNNKEL (reference sequence). Trimming shortened V by 6 bases and J by 2 bases, and 14 bases separated the two germline ends. The CDR3 contains 14 residues. In preparing bulk TCR libraries, previously described methods and listed TCR primers were used. Each CDR3 protein gets one entry after TCRdb re-called the PCR reads with MiXCR. The sample has about 510,000 distinct CDR3 sequences, about a fifth seen once. Findings and caveats of the study: Whereas naive cells kept under 1% of molecules in clones above 20 RNA copies, such clones held over 97% in effectors. With a barcode shared among identical TCR molecules, highly expanded clone sizes could be underestimated.

The V and J genes are TRBV3-1 and TRBJ2-7; D could derive from TRBD1 or TRBD2 (6 bases each). Sequencing input: naive CD8+ T cells from blood, with Jurkat cell RNA spiked in. Subset given: FACS-sorted CD8+CD4-CCR7+CD45RA+ naive T cells. This clonotype originated in a human donor in good health. Some libraries in this study had Jurkat cell RNA spiked in. In DNA form, the CDR3 reads TGTGCCAGCAGTCCCGGGGGACACGCCTACGAGCAGTACTTC. Its protein is CASSPGGHAYEQYF.